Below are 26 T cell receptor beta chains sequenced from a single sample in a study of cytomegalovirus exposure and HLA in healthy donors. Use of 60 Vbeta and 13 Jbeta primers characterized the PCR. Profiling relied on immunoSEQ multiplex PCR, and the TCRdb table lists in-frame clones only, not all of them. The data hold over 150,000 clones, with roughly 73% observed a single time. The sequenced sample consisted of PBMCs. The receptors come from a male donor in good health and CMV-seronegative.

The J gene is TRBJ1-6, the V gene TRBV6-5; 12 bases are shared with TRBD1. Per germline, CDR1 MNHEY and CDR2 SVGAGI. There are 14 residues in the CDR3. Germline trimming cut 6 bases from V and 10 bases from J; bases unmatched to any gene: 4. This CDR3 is CASRLGQGASPLHF. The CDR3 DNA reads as TGTGCCAGCAGGTTGGGACAGGGGGCGTCACCCCTCCACTTT.

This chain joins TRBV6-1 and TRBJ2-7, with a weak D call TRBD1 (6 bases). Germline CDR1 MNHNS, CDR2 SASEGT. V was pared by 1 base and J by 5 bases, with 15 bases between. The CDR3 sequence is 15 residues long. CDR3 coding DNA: TGTGCCAGCAGTGAAGGACAGGTCCGTCGTAACGAGCAGTACTTC. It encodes CASSEGQVRRNEQYF.

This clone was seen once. The CDR3: CSATSLLALHF. The CDR3 region has the DNA TGCAGTGCTACTTCGTTACTCGCCCTCCACTTT. The chain combines TRBV20-1 with TRBJ1-6; no clear D gene. Germline values: CDR1 DFQATT, CDR2 SNEGSKA (reference sequence). Trimming removed 4 bases at V and 14 bases at J, with 12 bases between. This CDR3 has 11 amino acids.

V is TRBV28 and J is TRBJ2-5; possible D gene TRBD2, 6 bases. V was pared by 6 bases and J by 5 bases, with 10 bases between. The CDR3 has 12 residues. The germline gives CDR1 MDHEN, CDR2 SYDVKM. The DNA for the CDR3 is TGTGCCAGCAGGGGAGGCGGTGAGACCCAGTACTTC. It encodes CASRGGGETQYF.

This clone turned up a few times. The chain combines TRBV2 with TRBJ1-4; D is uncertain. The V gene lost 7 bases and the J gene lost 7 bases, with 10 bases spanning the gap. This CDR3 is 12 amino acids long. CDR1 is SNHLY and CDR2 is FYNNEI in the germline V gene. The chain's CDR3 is CASMPGGEKLFF. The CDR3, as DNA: TGTGCCAGCATGCCAGGAGGTGAAAAACTGTTTTTT.

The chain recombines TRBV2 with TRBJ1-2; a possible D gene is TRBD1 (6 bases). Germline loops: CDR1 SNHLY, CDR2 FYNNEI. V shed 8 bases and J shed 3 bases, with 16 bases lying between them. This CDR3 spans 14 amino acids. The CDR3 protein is CASPEVGGHYGYTF. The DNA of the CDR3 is TGTGCCAGCCCTGAGGTTGGGGGCCACTATGGCTACACCTTC.

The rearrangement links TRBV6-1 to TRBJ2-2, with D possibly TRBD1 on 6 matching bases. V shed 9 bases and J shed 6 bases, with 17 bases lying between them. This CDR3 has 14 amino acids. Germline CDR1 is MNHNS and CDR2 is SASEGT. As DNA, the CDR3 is TGTGCCAGTAGAAAGGACAGCTACGCCGGGGAGCTGTTTTTT. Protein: CASRKDSYAGELFF.

The CDR3 sequence is CASSQGGTEAFF. The CDR3 DNA sequence: TGTGCCAGTAGCCAGGGGGGTACTGAAGCTTTCTTT. V usage is TRBV19 and J usage is TRBJ1-1; the match to TRBD1 covers 7 bases. The CDR3 has 12 amino acids. Germline V CDR1 and CDR2: LNHDA, SQIVND (reference sequence). The V and J ends lost 6 bases and 5 bases, in that order; junction bases with no gene match: 3.

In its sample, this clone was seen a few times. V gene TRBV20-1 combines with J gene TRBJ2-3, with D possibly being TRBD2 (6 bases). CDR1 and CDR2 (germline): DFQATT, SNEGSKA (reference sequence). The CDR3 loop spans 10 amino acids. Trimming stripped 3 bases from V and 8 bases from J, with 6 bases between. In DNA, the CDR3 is TGCAGTGCTAGCGGGGGTACGCAGTATTTT. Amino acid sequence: CSASGGTQYF.

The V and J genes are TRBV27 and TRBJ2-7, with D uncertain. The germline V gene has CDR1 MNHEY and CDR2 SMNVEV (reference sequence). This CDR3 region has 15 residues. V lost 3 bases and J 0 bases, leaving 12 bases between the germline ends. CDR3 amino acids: CASSFGAFSSYEQYF. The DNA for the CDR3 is TGTGCCAGCAGTTTCGGAGCGTTCAGCTCCTACGAGCAGTACTTC.

This CDR3 is CASAAGNTDTQYF. DNA of the CDR3: TGTGCCTCCGCGGCGGGGAACACAGATACGCAGTATTTT. The chain combines TRBV6-4 with TRBJ2-3; possible D gene TRBD2, 6 bases. CDR3 length: 13 amino acids. Looked up from germline, CDR1 is MRHNA and CDR2 is SNTAGT. Trimming removed 11 bases at V and 2 bases at J, with 14 bases between.

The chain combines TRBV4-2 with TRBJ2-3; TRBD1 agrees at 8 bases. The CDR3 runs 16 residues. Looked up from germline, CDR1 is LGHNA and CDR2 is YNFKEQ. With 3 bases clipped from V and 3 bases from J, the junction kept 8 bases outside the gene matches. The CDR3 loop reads CASSHQTGVPTDTQYF. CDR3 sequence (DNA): TGTGCCAGCAGCCACCAGACAGGGGTCCCTACAGATACGCAGTATTTT.

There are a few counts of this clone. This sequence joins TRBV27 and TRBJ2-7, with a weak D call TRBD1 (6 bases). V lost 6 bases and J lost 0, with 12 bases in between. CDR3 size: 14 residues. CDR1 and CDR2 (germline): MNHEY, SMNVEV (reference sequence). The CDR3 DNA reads TGTGCCAGCAGGCTGCGAGGGGGCTCCTACGAGCAGTACTTC. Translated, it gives CASRLRGGSYEQYF.

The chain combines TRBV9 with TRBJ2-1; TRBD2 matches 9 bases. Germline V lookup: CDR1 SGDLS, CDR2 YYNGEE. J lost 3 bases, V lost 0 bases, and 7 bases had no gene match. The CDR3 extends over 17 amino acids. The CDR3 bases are TGTGCCAGCAGCGTAGCTGGGGCTAGCGGGAACTACAATGAGCAGTTCTTC. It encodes CASSVAGASGNYNEQFF.

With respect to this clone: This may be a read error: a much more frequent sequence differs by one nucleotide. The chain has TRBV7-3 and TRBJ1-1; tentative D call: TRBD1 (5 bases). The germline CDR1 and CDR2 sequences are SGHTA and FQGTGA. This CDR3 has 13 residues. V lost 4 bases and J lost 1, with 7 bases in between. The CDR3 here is CASSSQGNTEAFF. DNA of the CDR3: TGTGCCAGCAGCTCCCAGGGGAACACTGAAGCTTTCTTT. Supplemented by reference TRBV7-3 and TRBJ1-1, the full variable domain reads GAGVSQTPSNKVTEKGKYVELRCDPISGHTALYWYRQSLGQGPEFLIYFQGTGAADDSGLPNDRFFAVRPEGSVSTLKIQRTERGDSAVYLCASSSQGNTEAFFGQGTRLTVV.

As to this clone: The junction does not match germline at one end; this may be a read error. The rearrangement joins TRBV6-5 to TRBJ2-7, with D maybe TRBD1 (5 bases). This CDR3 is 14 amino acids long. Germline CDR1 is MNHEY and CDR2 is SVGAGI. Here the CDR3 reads CTSSRPQGSYEQYF. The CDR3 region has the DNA TGTACCAGCAGCCGCCCCCAGGGCTCCTACGAGCAGTACTTC.

The CDR3 spells CASSRGAGESPLHF. The CDR3 DNA follows: TGCGCCAGCAGCCGTGGGGCAGGGGAATCACCCCTCCACTTT. The J gene is TRBJ1-6, the V gene TRBV4-1; perhaps TRBD1 as D (6 bases). Germline V gene lookup returns CDR1 MGHRA and CDR2 YSYEKL. The CDR3 runs to 14 residues. Between the trimmed V and J ends, which lost 4 bases and 10 bases, there was a span of 14 bases.

CDR3 protein: CASSQSSSLTYEQYF. In DNA, the CDR3 is TGCGCCAGCAGCCAATCTAGCAGCCTAACCTACGAGCAGTACTTC. The chain carries TRBV4-3 and TRBJ2-7; D is perhaps TRBD2 (5 bases). The V end lost 2 bases, the J end lost 2 bases, and 13 bases lay between the germline ends. Per germline, CDR1 LGHNA and CDR2 YSLEER. The CDR3 consists of 15 residues.

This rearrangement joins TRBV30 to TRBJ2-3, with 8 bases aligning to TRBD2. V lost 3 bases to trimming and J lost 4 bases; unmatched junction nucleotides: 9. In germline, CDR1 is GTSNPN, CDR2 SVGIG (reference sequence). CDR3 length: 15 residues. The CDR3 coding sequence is TGTGCCTGGAGCGGAGCGGGAGAGGGGGCAGATACGCAGTATTTT. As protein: CAWSGAGEGADTQYF.

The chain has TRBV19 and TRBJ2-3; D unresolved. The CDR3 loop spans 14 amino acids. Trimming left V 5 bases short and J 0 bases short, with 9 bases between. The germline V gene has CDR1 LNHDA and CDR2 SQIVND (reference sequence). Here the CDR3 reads CASSSRSSTDTQYF. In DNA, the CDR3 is TGTGCCAGTAGTTCACGGTCTAGCACAGATACGCAGTATTTT.

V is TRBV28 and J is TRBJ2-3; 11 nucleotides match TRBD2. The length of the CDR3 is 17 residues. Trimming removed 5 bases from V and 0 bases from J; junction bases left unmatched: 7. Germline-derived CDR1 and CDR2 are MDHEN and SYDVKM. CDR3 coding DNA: TGTGCCAGCAGTCCAACCCGGACTAGCGGGAGCACAGATACGCAGTATTTT. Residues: CASSPTRTSGSTDTQYF.

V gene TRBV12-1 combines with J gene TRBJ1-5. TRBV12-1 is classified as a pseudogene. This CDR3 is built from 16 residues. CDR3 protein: CASCPGGGASNQPQHF. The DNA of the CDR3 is TGTGCCAGCTGCCCCGGGGGGGGCGCATCCAATCAGCCCCAGCATTTT.

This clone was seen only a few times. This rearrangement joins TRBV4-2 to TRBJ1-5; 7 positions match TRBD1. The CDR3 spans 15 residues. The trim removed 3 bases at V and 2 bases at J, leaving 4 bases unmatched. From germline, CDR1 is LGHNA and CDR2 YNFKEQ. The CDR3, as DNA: TGTGCCAGCAGCCAGACAGGGTTCGGCAATCAGCCCCAGCATTTT. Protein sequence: CASSQTGFGNQPQHF.

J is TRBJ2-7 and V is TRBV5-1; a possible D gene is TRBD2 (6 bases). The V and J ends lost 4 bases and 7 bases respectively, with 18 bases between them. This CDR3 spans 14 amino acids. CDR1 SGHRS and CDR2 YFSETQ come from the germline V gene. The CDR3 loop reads CASSPETSLREQYF. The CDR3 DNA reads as TGCGCCAGCAGCCCCGAGACTAGTTTGCGGGAGCAGTACTTC.

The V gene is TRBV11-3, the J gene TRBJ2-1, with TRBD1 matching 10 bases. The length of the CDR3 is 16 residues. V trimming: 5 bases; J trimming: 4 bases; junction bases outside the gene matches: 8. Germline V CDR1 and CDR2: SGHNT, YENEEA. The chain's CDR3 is CASSPTGTGVYNEQFF. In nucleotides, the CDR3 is TGTGCCAGCAGCCCCACCGGGACAGGGGTATACAATGAGCAGTTCTTC.

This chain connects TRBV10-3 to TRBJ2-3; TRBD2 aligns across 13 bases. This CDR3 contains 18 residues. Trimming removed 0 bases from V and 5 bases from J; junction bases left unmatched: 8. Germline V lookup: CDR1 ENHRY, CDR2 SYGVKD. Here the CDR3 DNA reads TGTGCCATCAGTGAGTCGATACTAGCGGGGGGGCCAGGAGATACGCAGTATTTT. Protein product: CAISESILAGGPGDTQYF.